The 4 T cell receptor beta chains below were found in one sample sequenced in a study of CXCR3-negative and CXCR3-positive naive CD8 T cells. In preparing the TRB cDNA libraries, 5' RACE with UMI labels was used. No DNA is given; TCRdb re-called the 5' RACE reads and lists each CDR3 protein once. The listing contains about 9,600 distinct CDR3 sequences. The specimen sequenced was naive CXCR3- CD8+ T cells from blood. Subset described: CD45RO-CCR7+CD27+CD95- naive CD8+ T cells lacking CXCR3 (TNR3-). Receptors were obtained from a human donor in good health. Some clones in this sample may be carry-over from other donors' samples.

V gene TRBV2 combines with J gene TRBJ1-6. Germline V gene data show CDR1 as SNHLY and CDR2 as FYNNEI. The CDR3 sequence is 15 residues long. CDR3 in amino acids: CASSEDTPNNSPLHF.

This clonotype is deemed medium-sized by its frequency. J is TRBJ1-1 and V is TRBV29-1. Germline V gene data show CDR1 as SQVTM and CDR2 as ANQGSEA. The CDR3 length is 13 residues. This CDR3 is CSVDDRLNTEAFF.

This chain joins TRBV15 and TRBJ1-6. The germline gives CDR1 LNHNV, CDR2 YYDKDF (reference sequence). The length of the CDR3 is 15 residues. This chain's CDR3 is CATQPHAANNSPLHF. Using reference TRBV15 and TRBJ1-6 for the parts outside the CDR3, the full variable domain is DAMVIQNPRYQVTQFGKPVTLSCSQTLNHNVMYWYQQKSSQAPKLLFHYYDKDFNNEADTPDNFQSRRPNTSFCFLDIRSPGLGDTAMYLCATQPHAANNSPLHFGNGTRLTVT.

This clonotype is classed as medium-sized by frequency. The chain uses TRBV19 and TRBJ2-3; the TCRdb call, TRBD1, lacks DNA for checking. Germline V CDR1 and CDR2: LNHDA, SQIVND (reference sequence). This CDR3 has 13 residues. CDR3 loop: CASSSRGTDTQYF.